Here is one TCR beta chain with its context. Its antigen remains unidentified. Profiling relied on immunoSEQ multiplex PCR, and the TCRdb table lists in-frame clones only, not all of them. The data show around 140,000 clones, more than 85% seen once. The sample comes from a study of T cell responses to AZD1222 COVID-19 vaccine. For the study at large: Second doses were pooled across both intervals (about 4 or about 12 weeks). Findings of the study overall: The sample set comprised mostly white British donors with more females, and clonal diversity was possibly underestimated. Reports indicate that nearly half of spike-specific TCRs are directed at unmutated variant regions.

Germline V lookup: CDR1 MNHEY, CDR2 SMNVEV (reference sequence). There are 17 residues in the CDR3. J lost 2 bases, V lost 6 bases, and 14 bases had no gene match. The sample in question was peripheral blood, obtained on day 0 of AZD1222 vaccination. The V gene is TRBV27, the J gene TRBJ2-7; TRBD2 matches 9 bases. This sequence was found in an adult in good health. The CDR3 loop is CASSRSYSLAGPYEQYF. The CDR3 DNA reads TGTGCCAGCAGCCGCTCCTACTCCCTAGCGGGACCCTACGAGCAGTACTTC.